Each of the 16 T cell receptor beta chains below was sequenced from the same sample in a study of PD-1 blockade in mismatch repair-deficient tumors. The method was immunoSEQ multiplex PCR; TCRdb's version includes in-frame clones alone and lacks a portion of them. The sample consists of about 79,000 clones, more than 80% of them appearing once. This sample comprised peripheral blood, obtained 44 weeks after starting pembrolizumab. Receptor source: an adult with mismatch repair-deficient cancer.

The chain uses TRBV9 and TRBJ1-2; the match to TRBD1 covers 7 bases. In germline, CDR1 is SGDLS, CDR2 YYNGEE. With V trimmed by 3 bases and J by 4 bases, 12 bases remained unmatched. The CDR3 length is 16 residues. The CDR3 here is CASSAGQAATIYGYTF. The CDR3 DNA reads TGTGCCAGCAGCGCCGGACAGGCCGCCACTATCTATGGCTACACCTTC.

The DNA for the CDR3 is TGTGCCACCAGGACTAGCGGCACAGATACGCAGTATTTT. Its protein product is CATRTSGTDTQYF. This chain uses TRBV7-9 with TRBJ2-3; 9 bases match TRBD2. The CDR3 has 13 amino acids. V gave up 10 bases and J gave up 1 base; unmatched junction bases: 3. Germline loops: CDR1 SEHNR, CDR2 FQNEAQ (reference sequence).

V is TRBV11-3 and J is TRBJ2-7; 7 nucleotides agree with TRBD2. The V segment lost 3 bases and the J segment 5 bases; nucleotides outside the gene matches: 10. CDR3 length equals 15 residues. Germline values: CDR1 SGHNT, CDR2 YENEEA. The DNA for the CDR3 is TGTGCCAGCAGCTTTGAGGGGAGGGCGACGGACGAGCAGTACTTC. Residues: CASSFEGRATDEQYF.

This chain joins TRBV28 and TRBJ2-5; D may be TRBD1 (6 bases). This CDR3 has 14 amino acids. The germline V gene encodes CDR1 MDHEN and CDR2 SYDVKM. Trimming shortened V by 3 bases and J by 0 bases, and 8 bases separated the two germline ends. CDR3 in amino acids: CASSFGQYQETQYF. CDR3 in DNA: TGTGCCAGCAGTTTCGGACAGTACCAAGAGACCCAGTACTTC. Looking up the rest from reference TRBV28 and TRBJ2-5 gives the full variable domain: DVKVTQSSRYLVKRTGEKVFLECVQDMDHENMFWYRQDPGLGLRLIYFSYDVKMKEKGDIPEGYSVSREKKERFSLILESASTNQTSMYLCASSFGQYQETQYFGPGTRLLVL.

V usage is TRBV4-1 and J usage is TRBJ2-3, with D uncertain. Per germline, CDR1 MGHRA and CDR2 YSYEKL. This CDR3 contains 14 residues. V was shortened by 2 bases and J by 3 bases, with 9 bases between the two germline ends. CDR3 protein: CASSQLQETDTQYF. Here the CDR3 DNA reads TGCGCCAGCAGCCAACTGCAGGAGACAGATACGCAGTATTTT.

The chain carries TRBV18 and TRBJ2-5, with 9 nucleotides matching TRBD2. The CDR3 length is 16 residues. The V and J ends lost 2 bases and 4 bases, in that order; junction bases with no gene match: 8. Per the germline V gene, CDR1 is KGHSH and CDR2 is LQKENI. The CDR3 nucleotides are TGTGCCAGCTCACCATCTAGCGGGATGAGTGGAGAGACCCAGTACTTC. Translation gives CASSPSSGMSGETQYF.

V gene TRBV7-3 combines with J gene TRBJ2-3, with D perhaps TRBD1 or TRBD2 (5 bases each). CDR3 length: 13 amino acids. Trimming removed 3 bases at V and 6 bases at J, with 10 bases between. Germline V CDR1 and CDR2: SGHTA, FQGTGA. The CDR3 bases are TGTGCCAGCAGCTTTGGGGGTGCCGATACGCAGTATTTT. This encodes CASSFGGADTQYF.

This clone was picked up a small number of times. This chain joins TRBV5-4 and TRBJ2-7; 9 bases map to TRBD2. Germline CDR1 is SGHNT and CDR2 is YYREEE (reference sequence). Trimming took 3 bases from V and 2 from J; bases not matched to a gene: 3. This CDR3 is built from 14 residues. For the CDR3, the DNA is TGTGCCAGCAGCTCCGGACTAGCGACCTACGAGCAGTACTTC. It translates to CASSSGLATYEQYF.

The rearrangement uses TRBV7-3 and TRBJ1-1, with D perhaps TRBD1 (6 bases). CDR1 and CDR2 from the germline V gene are SGHTA and FQGTGA. Deletions cut 2 bases from V and 6 bases from J, with 10 bases between. The CDR3 contains 13 residues. Written as DNA, the CDR3 is TGTGCCAGCAGCTTAGGGACATTGTCTGAAGCTTTCTTT. As protein: CASSLGTLSEAFF.

V gene TRBV7-3 combines with J gene TRBJ2-1; D is unresolved. Germline loops: CDR1 SGHTA, CDR2 FQGTGA. The CDR3 totals 14 residues. Trimming stripped 5 bases from V and 8 bases from J, with 16 bases between. This CDR3 is CASSPAAFRDEQFF. The CDR3, as DNA: TGTGCCAGCAGCCCCGCCGCGTTCCGGGATGAGCAGTTCTTC.

This clone was recorded only once. The chain joins TRBV2 to TRBJ2-3, with 14 nucleotides matching TRBD2. J lost 8 bases, V lost 7 bases, and 5 bases had no gene match. Germline values: CDR1 SNHLY, CDR2 FYNNEI. The CDR3 length is 14 residues. The chain's CDR3 is CASMGLAGAFTQYF. Written as DNA, the CDR3 is TGTGCCAGCATGGGACTAGCGGGAGCTTTTACGCAGTATTTT.

CDR3 sequence reads: CASSLTYDPLDEQFF. In nucleotides, the CDR3 is TGTGCCAGCAGCTTGACCTATGATCCACTCGATGAGCAGTTCTTC. The chain has TRBV7-3 and TRBJ2-1, with D hard to call. Germline V gives CDR1 SGHTA, CDR2 FQGTGA. The V end lost 3 bases, the J end lost 8 bases, and 17 bases lay between the germline ends. This CDR3 has 15 amino acids.

The gene calls are TRBV18 and TRBJ2-1; D is possibly TRBD2 (6 bases). This CDR3 is 15 amino acids long. Germline CDR1 and CDR2: KGHSH and LQKENI. V was shortened by 4 bases and J by 4 bases, with 14 bases between the two germline ends. The CDR3 DNA reads as TGTGCCAGCTCACAACGGGAGAACGAGTACAATGAGCAGTTCTTC. It encodes CASSQRENEYNEQFF.

The chain carries TRBV5-4 and TRBJ2-7; 13 nucleotides line up with TRBD2. CDR1 is SGHNT, CDR2 YYREEE, per germline (reference sequence). The CDR3 consists of 16 residues. Germline trimming cut 4 bases from V and 2 bases from J; bases unmatched to any gene: 6. CDR3 protein: CASSPGGTSGTYEQYF. The CDR3 DNA is TGTGCCAGCAGCCCGGGAGGGACTAGCGGGACCTACGAGCAGTACTTC.

This rearrangement joins TRBV7-9 to TRBJ2-3; possibly TRBD2 for D (7 bases). Germline lookup yields CDR1 SEHNR and CDR2 FQNEAQ (reference sequence). The CDR3 contains 15 residues. V shed 8 bases and J shed 1 base, with 16 bases lying between them. As DNA, the CDR3 is TGTGCCAGCGAAAAGGGGGGGCCTGGCACAGATACGCAGTATTTT. Translating it yields CASEKGGPGTDTQYF.

The chain has TRBV9 and TRBJ2-1; no clear D gene. Germline CDR1 SGDLS, CDR2 YYNGEE. The CDR3 is made up of 15 amino acids. The germline V and J ends were trimmed by 0 bases and 1 base, with 8 bases remaining between them. CDR3 nucleotide sequence: TGTGCCAGCAGCGTAGACGAAGGGTCCTACAATGAGCAGTTCTTC. This gives the protein CASSVDEGSYNEQFF. Drawing the rest from reference TRBV9 and TRBJ2-1, the complete variable domain is DSGVTQTPKHLITATGQRVTLRCSPRSGDLSVYWYQQSLDQGLQFLIQYYNGEERAKGNILERFSAQQFPDLHSELNLSSLELGDSALYFCASSVDEGSYNEQFFGPGTRLTVL.